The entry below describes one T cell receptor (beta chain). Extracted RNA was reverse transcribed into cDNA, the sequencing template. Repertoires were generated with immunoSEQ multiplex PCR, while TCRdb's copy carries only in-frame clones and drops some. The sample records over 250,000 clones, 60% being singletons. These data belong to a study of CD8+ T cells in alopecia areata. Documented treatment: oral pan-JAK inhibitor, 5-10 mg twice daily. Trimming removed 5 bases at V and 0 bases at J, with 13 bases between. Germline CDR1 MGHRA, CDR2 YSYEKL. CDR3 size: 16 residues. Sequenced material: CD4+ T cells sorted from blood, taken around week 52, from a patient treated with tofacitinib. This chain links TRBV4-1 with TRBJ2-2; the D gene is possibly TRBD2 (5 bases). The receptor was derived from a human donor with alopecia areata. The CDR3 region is CASSSRTPPNTGELFF. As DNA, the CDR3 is TGCGCCAGCAGCTCTAGGACTCCTCCGAACACCGGGGAGCTGTTTTTT.